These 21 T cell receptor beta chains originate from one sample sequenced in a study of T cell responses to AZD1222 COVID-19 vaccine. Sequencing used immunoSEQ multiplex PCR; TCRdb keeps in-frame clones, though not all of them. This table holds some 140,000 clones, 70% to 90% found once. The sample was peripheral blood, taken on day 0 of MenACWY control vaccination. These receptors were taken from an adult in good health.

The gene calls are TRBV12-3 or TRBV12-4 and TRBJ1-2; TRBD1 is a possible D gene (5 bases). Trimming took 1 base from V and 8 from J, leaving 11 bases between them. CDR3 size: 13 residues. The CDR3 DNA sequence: TGTGCCAGCAGTTTAGGGACACGGAGGGGCTACACCTTC. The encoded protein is CASSLGTRRGYTF.

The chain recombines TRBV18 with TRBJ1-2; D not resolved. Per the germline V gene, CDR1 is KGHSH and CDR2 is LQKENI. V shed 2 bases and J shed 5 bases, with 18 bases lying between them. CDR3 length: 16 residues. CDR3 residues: CASSPDGADFGYGYTF. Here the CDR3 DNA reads TGTGCCAGCTCACCAGATGGTGCGGACTTCGGATATGGCTACACCTTC. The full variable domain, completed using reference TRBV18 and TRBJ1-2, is NAGVMQNPRHLVRRRGQEARLRCSPMKGHSHVYWYRQLPEEGLKFMVYLQKENIIDESGMPKERFSAEFPKEGPSILRIQQVVRGDSAAYFCASSPDGADFGYGYTFGSGTRLTVV.

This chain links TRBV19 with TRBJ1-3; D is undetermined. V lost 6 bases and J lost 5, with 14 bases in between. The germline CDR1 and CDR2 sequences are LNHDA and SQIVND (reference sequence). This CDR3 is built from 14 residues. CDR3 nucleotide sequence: TGTGCCAGTAGACGAGACAATTGGCGAAACACCATATATTTT. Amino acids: CASRRDNWRNTIYF.

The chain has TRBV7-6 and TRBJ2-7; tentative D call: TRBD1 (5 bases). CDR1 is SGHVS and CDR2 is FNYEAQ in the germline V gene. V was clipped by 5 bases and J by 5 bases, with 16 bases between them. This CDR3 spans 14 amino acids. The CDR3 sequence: CASSPTQTVNEQYF. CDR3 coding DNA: TGTGCCAGCAGCCCTACCCAGACAGTCAACGAGCAGTACTTC. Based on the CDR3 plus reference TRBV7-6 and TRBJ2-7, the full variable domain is GAGVSQSPRYKVTKRGQDVALRCDPISGHVSLYWYRQALGQGPEFLTYFNYEAQQDKSGLPNDRFSAERPEGSISTLTIQRTEQRDSAMYRCASSPTQTVNEQYFGPGTRLTVT.

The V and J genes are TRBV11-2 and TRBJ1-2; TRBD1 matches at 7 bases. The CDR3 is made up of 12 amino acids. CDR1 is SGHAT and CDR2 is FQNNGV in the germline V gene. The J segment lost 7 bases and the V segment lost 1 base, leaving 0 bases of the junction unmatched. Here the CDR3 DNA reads TGTGCCAGCAGCTTAGCAGGGGGTGGCTACACCTTC. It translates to CASSLAGGGYTF.

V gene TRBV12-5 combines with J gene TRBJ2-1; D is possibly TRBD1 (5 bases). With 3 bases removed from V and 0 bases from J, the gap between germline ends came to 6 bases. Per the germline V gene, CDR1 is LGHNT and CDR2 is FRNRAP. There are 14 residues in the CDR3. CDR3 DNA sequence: TGTGCTAGTGGTTTAGGGGACTCCTACAATGAGCAGTTCTTC. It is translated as CASGLGDSYNEQFF.

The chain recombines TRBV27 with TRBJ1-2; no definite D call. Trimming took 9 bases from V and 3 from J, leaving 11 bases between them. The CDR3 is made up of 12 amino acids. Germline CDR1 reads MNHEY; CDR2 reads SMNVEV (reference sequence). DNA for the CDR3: TGTGCCAGGAGTCTAAGGGACTATGGCTACACCTTC. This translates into CARSLRDYGYTF.

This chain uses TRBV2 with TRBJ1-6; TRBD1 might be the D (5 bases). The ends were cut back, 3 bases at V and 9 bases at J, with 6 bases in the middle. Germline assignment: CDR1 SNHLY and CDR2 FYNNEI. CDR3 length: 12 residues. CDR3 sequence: CASSEGVSPLHF. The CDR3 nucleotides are TGTGCCAGCAGTGAGGGGGTTTCACCCCTCCACTTT. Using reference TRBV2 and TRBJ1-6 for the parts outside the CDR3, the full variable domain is EPEVTQTPSHQVTQMGQEVILRCVPISNHLYFYWYRQILGQKVEFLVSFYNNEISEKSEIFDDQFSVERPDGSNFTLKIRSTKLEDSAMYFCASSEGVSPLHFGNGTRLTVT.

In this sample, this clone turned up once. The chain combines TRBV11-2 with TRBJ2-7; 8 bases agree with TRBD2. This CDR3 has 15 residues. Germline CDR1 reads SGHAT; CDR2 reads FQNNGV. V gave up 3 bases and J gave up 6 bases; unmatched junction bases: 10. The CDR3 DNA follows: TGTGCCAGCAGCTTCGACGGGGGGGCCTCTCTCGAGCAGTACGTC. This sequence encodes CASSFDGGASLEQYV.

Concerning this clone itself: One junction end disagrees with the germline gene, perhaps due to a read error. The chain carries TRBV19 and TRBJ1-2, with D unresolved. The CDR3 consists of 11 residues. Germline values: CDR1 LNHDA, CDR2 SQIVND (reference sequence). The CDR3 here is CASSMNRFHHF. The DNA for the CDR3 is TGTGCCAGTAGTATGAACCGATTTCACCACTTC.

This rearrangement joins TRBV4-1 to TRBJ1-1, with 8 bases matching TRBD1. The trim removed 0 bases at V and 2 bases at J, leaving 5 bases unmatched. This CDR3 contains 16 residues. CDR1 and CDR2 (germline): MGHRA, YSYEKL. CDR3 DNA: TGCGCCAGCAGCCAAGACGCAGGGGGCACAAACACTGAAGCTTTCTTT. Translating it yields CASSQDAGGTNTEAFF.

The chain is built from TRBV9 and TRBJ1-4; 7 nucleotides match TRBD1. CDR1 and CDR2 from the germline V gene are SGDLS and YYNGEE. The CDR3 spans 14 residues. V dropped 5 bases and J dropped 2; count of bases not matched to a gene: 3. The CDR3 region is CASSQQGTNEKLFF. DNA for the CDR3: TGTGCCAGCAGTCAACAGGGGACTAATGAAAAACTGTTTTTT.

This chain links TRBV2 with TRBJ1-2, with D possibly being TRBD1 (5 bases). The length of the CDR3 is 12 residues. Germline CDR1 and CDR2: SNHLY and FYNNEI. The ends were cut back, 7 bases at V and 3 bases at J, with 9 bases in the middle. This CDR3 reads CASILTDYGYTF. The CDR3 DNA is TGTGCCAGCATACTGACAGACTATGGCTACACCTTC.

This chain's CDR3 is CASSQDRGIHQYV. The CDR3 DNA reads TGTGCCAGCTCACAGGACAGGGGGATACATCAGTACGTC. This chain joins TRBV18 and TRBJ2-7, with 10 bases fitting TRBD1. CDR1 is KGHSH, CDR2 LQKENI, per germline. The CDR3 totals 13 residues. Trimming removed 4 bases from V and 10 bases from J; junction bases left unmatched: 7.

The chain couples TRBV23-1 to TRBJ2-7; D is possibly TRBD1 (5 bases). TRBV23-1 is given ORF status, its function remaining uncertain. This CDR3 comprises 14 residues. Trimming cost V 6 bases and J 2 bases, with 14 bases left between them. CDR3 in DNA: TGCGCCAGCAGGCCTCAGGGAAACACCTACGAGCAGTACGTC. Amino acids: CASRPQGNTYEQYV.

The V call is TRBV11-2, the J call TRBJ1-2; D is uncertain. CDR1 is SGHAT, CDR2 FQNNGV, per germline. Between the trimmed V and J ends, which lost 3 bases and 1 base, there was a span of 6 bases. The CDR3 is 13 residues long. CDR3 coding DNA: TGTGCCAGCAGCTTGGGGAATAACTATGGCTACACCTTC. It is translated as CASSLGNNYGYTF.

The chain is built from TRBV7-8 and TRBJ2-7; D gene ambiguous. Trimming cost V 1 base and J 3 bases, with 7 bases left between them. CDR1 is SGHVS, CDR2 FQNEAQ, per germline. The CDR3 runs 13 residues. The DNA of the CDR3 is TGTGCCAGCAGCTTAGGCGTGGACTACGAGCAGTACGTC. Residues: CASSLGVDYEQYV.

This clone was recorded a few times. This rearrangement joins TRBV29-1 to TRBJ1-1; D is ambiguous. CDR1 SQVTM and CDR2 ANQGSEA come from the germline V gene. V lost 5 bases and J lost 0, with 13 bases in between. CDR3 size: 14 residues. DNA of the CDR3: TGCAGCGTTTCCTACGGGCTAATGAACACTGAAGCTTTCTTT. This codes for CSVSYGLMNTEAFF.

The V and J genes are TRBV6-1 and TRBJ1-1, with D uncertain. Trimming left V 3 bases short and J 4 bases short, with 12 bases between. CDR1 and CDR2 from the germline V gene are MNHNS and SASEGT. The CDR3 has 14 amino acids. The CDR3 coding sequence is TGTGCCAGCAGTGATTACCGAGGTGCCACTGAAGCTTTCTTT. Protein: CASSDYRGATEAFF.

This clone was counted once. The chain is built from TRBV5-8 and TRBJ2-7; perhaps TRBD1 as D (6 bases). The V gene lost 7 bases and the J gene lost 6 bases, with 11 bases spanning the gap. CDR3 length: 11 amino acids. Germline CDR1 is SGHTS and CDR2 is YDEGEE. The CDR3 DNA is TGTGCCAGCGCAGGGGCATTCGAGCAGTACGTC. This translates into CASAGAFEQYV.

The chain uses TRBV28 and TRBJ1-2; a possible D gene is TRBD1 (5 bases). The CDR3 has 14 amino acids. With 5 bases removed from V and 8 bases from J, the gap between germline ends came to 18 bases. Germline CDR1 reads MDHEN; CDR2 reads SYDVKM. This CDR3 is CASSPNPAGWGYTF. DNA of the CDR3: TGTGCCAGCAGTCCTAACCCGGCAGGGTGGGGCTACACCTTC.